This TCR beta chain stems from a study of low-dose radiotherapy and immunotherapy resistance in tumors. Study as a whole: Participants in Cohort 1 were administered 0.5 Gy per fraction at 2-week intervals, to a cumulative dose of 6.5 Gy. Administration of intravenous cyclophosphamide at 200 mg/m2 took place every two weeks, one day before radiation and immunotherapy.

The CDR3 has 15 amino acids. Germline V CDR1 and CDR2: MNHEY, SVGEGT. V was trimmed by 4 bases and J by 2 bases, leaving 15 bases between them. TRAV- and TRBV-specific primers primed first-strand cDNA, covering alpha and beta chains. TCRs underwent 20 PCR cycles of amplification with a constant-region primer and V-primer adapter. TCRdb fed the reads into MiXCR, producing one record per CDR3 protein. Here the sample spans about 7,900 distinct CDR3 sequences, about 60% being singletons. Treatment combined nivolumab, ipilimumab, aspirin, low-dose cyclophosphamide and low-dose radiotherapy in a dose-escalation trial.

The clonotype was recovered from a human donor with advanced metastatic prostate, ovarian, gallbladder or colorectal cancer (not recorded which). This table probably holds off-target reads from a library built for another chain. The chain joins TRBV6-2 or TRBV6-3 to TRBJ2-7; D unclear. As DNA, the CDR3 is TGTGCCAGCAGTTCTTTTACAGTAGGCGCCTACGAGCAGTACTTC. Amino acid sequence: CASSSFTVGAYEQYF.